The present T cell receptor (beta chain) was sequenced within a study of blood T cells in healthy people across ages. The CDR3 runs 14 residues. V was cut by 6 bases and J by 3 bases, with 14 bases left in between. The germline V gene encodes CDR1 MNHEY and CDR2 SVGAGI. Through a sample-barcoded 5' primer and a J-beta primer mix, a second PCR was run for roughly 6 to 12 cycles. TCRdb itself ran the 5' RACE reads through MiXCR, one entry per CDR3 protein. This table holds 780,000 or so distinct CDR3 sequences, around 25% found once. Sample donors were healthy Caucasian individuals that came from Russia, aged 6 to 90. These records were also assigned to another study, of T cells of mothers and their children. This second study says: The donors comprised over 5 children and their three healthy Caucasian mothers. All extracted RNA went into cDNA synthesis, about 1.4 ug per 15 ul.

This clonotype originated in a boy younger than 18 in good health. The chain uses TRBV6-5 and TRBJ1-1; D unresolved. The sequenced sample consisted of blood. The DNA of the CDR3 is TGTGCCAGCAGGACCGTGGGAGGACACACTGAAGCTTTCTTT. Protein: CASRTVGGHTEAFF.